This T cell receptor beta chain was sequenced in a study of T cells expressing NK-cell markers. Findings of the study overall: Dominant NKG2C+ clonotypes accounted for roughly 1.0-8% of CD8+ T cells in about six donors.

TCRdb re-called the 5' RACE reads, yielding one record per CDR3 amino acid sequence without DNA. Across about 460,000 distinct CDR3 sequences, the top ten clones capture 1.4% of the sample. For this clonotype: Its antigen remains unknown.

CDR1 is SGHRS and CDR2 is YFSETQ in the germline V gene. The CDR3 runs to 15 residues. The rearrangement links TRBV5-1 to TRBJ1-4. The TCR was taken from a woman aged 50 to 65 in good health. The sample was blood T cells: a sorted CD56 or NKG2C T cell subset, CD4+ or CD8+ T cells, or bulk PBMC T cells (not recorded which). The CDR3 protein is CASSLAGTPNEKLFF.